This entry lists 3 T cell receptor beta chains sequenced from one sample in a study. Each CDR3 protein gets one entry after TCRdb re-called the 5' RACE reads with MiXCR. The sample has 35,000 to 50,000 distinct CDR3 sequences, approximately 30% seen once; the top ten hold approximately 4.1%. Material for sequencing was tumor-infiltrating memory CD4+ T cells sorted from the breast tumor. Subset in this sample: memory CD4+ T cells, CD4+CD45RO+CD25-. The receptors were sampled from a female donor with breast cancer.

As for this clonotype: This sequence may be a read error, since a much larger clone differs from it by one base. This chain joins TRBV29-1 and TRBJ1-2, with D possibly TRBD1 on 5 matching bases. Germline V gene data show CDR1 as SQVTM and CDR2 as ANQGSEA. Trimming took off 4 bases at V and 8 bases at J, with 14 bases between the two ends. The CDR3 has 12 amino acids. The CDR3 region is CSVGEGVRGYTF. Here the CDR3 DNA reads TGCAGCGTTGGAGAAGGGGTCAGGGGCTACACCTTC.

V gene TRBV3-1 combines with J gene TRBJ2-4; D is unclear. V lost 5 bases, J lost 6 bases, and 11 bases lay in between. The germline CDR1 and CDR2 sequences are LGHDT and YNNKEL (reference sequence). The CDR3 contains 13 residues. CDR3 residues: CASSESLGNIQYF. Here the CDR3 DNA reads TGTGCCAGCAGCGAAAGCTTAGGAAACATTCAGTACTTC.

This clonotype was seen many times. The V call is TRBV12-3 or TRBV12-4, the J call TRBJ2-1, with 8 nucleotides matching TRBD1. The CDR3 totals 14 residues. Trimming cost V 2 bases and J 7 bases; bases outside gene matches: 4. CDR3: CASSLTGGWNEQFF. The CDR3 bases are TGTGCCAGCAGTTTAACAGGGGGGTGGAATGAGCAGTTCTTC.